The 11 T cell receptor beta chains below were found in one sample sequenced in a study of siplizumab effects on memory and regulatory T cells. The data were produced by immunoSEQ multiplex PCR, yet TCRdb's version contains in-frame clones alone and is incomplete. This sample has roughly 120,000 clones; around 94% occur once, and the top ten carry 1.5% to 2%. The sample taken for sequencing was non-Treg CD4+ T cells sorted from blood. The origin of the receptors is a human donor in good health.

The chain recombines TRBV18 with TRBJ1-1; TRBD1 matches 9 bases. Germline V gene sequence: CDR1 KGHSH, CDR2 LQKENI. The CDR3 consists of 15 residues. The J segment lost 5 bases and the V segment lost 3 bases, leaving 7 bases of the junction unmatched. The CDR3: CASSPPEQGATEAFF. The CDR3 nucleotides read TGTGCCAGCTCACCCCCGGAACAGGGGGCAACTGAAGCTTTCTTT.

The CDR3 loop is CASSIAGTGVSGNTIYF. As DNA, the CDR3 is TGTGCCAGTAGTATAGCAGGGACAGGAGTATCCGGAAACACCATATATTTT. This chain connects TRBV19 to TRBJ1-3, with 8 nucleotides matching TRBD1. The germline V gene has CDR1 LNHDA and CDR2 SQIVND (reference sequence). With V trimmed by 1 base and J by 4 bases, 9 bases remained unmatched. The CDR3 spans 17 residues.

The chain carries TRBV30 and TRBJ2-7, with D possibly being TRBD2 (7 bases). CDR1 is GTSNPN, CDR2 SVGIG, per germline (reference sequence). The CDR3 contains 15 residues. V gave up 0 bases and J gave up 3 bases, with 15 bases separating them. Here the CDR3 reads CAWSVLGGLGYEQYF. In DNA, the CDR3 is TGTGCCTGGAGTGTACTGGGGGGGCTTGGCTACGAGCAGTACTTC.

The V and J genes are TRBV7-2 and TRBJ2-7, with 8 bases identical to TRBD1. The ends lost 3 bases at V and 2 bases at J; junction bases unmatched: 3. The CDR3 loop spans 14 amino acids. Germline V lookup: CDR1 SGHTA, CDR2 FQGNSA. Written as DNA, the CDR3 is TGTGCCAGCAGCTTGGGACAGGCTCCCTACGAGCAGTACTTC. Protein: CASSLGQAPYEQYF.

The chain joins TRBV6-4 to TRBJ2-2, with D uncertain. V gave up 0 bases and J gave up 9 bases, with 11 bases separating them. Germline V gene data show CDR1 as MRHNA and CDR2 as SNTAGT. There are 14 residues in the CDR3. CDR3 protein: CASSDSDSNRELFF. As DNA, the CDR3 is TGTGCCAGCAGTGACTCCGACTCTAACCGGGAGCTGTTTTTT.

J is TRBJ1-4 and V is TRBV30; D might be TRBD1 (6 bases). The CDR3 totals 15 residues. Germline CDR1 and CDR2: GTSNPN and SVGIG (reference sequence). V was clipped by 2 bases and J by 7 bases, with 17 bases between them. The CDR3 here is CAWSPGGRIGEKLFF. Here the CDR3 DNA reads TGTGCCTGGAGTCCTGGGGGCAGGATCGGTGAAAAACTGTTTTTT.

This clone appeared once. The chain uses TRBV6-5 and TRBJ2-7; D is unclear. CDR1 MNHEY and CDR2 SVGAGI come from the germline V gene. V shed 6 bases and J shed 0 bases, with 15 bases lying between them. The CDR3 has 15 amino acids. The CDR3 DNA reads as TGTGCCAGCAGCAAAGACACAGCCACCTCCTACGAGCAGTACTTC. This gives the protein CASSKDTATSYEQYF.

With regard to this clone: Additional DNA sequences in this sample encode the identical CDR3. This chain uses TRBV5-1 with TRBJ2-7; the D is unclear. CDR3 length: 12 amino acids. V dropped 0 bases and J dropped 3 bases, with 4 bases sitting between them. Per germline, CDR1 SGHRS and CDR2 YFSETQ. CDR3 protein: CASSLGNYEQYF. The CDR3 DNA reads TGCGCCAGCAGCTTGGGAAACTACGAGCAGTACTTC.

The V and J genes are TRBV20-1 and TRBJ1-1; D remains ambiguous. CDR3 length: 10 residues. Trimming took 3 bases from V and 5 from J, leaving 4 bases between them. The V gene's germline CDR1 is DFQATT and CDR2 SNEGSKA (reference sequence). Here the CDR3 DNA reads TGCAGTGCTAGGAGAACTGAAGCTTTCTTT. Protein product: CSARRTEAFF.

The rearrangement uses TRBV23-1 and TRBJ1-3; D is perhaps TRBD1 (5 bases). TRBV23-1 is identified as an open reading frame with a role that is uncertain. With 7 bases removed from V and 4 bases from J, the gap between germline ends came to 23 bases. This CDR3 is 17 amino acids long. CDR3 protein: CASTRLSGTYNGNTIYF. CDR3 in DNA: TGCGCCAGCACTCGATTATCCGGGACTTATAACGGAAACACCATATATTTT.

The rearrangement joins TRBV1 to TRBJ1-2; the table's D call of TRBD1 was not tested on the DNA. TRBV1 is annotated as a pseudogene. CDR3 length equals 20 residues. CDR3 in amino acids: CTSSQDRGQGVLSANYGYTF. The CDR3 DNA follows: TGCACCAGCAGCCAAGATCGAGGACAGGGTGTGCTCAGTGCTAACTATGGCTACACCTTC.